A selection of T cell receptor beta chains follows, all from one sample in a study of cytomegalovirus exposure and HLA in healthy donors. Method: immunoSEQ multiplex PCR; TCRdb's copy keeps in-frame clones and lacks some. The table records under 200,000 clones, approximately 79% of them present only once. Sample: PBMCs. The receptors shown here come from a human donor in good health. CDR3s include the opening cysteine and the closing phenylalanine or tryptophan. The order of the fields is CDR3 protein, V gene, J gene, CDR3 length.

CASSWGQIYEQYF,TRBV7-6,TRBJ2-7,13
CASSSRAALEQYF,TRBV19,TRBJ2-7,13
CASSLKAGASYEQYF,TRBV7-2,TRBJ2-7,15
CASGTGLGDTEAFF,TRBV10-1,TRBJ1-1,14
CASSPSTGVDSPLHF,TRBV18,TRBJ1-6,15
CASSFSDTEAFF,TRBV7-9,TRBJ1-1,12
CASSGGGLEGQYF,TRBV9,TRBJ2-3,13
CASSSSSYEQYF,TRBV5-4,TRBJ2-7,12
CSALAQRGLLNTIYF,TRBV29-1,TRBJ1-3,15
CASSPQKMTGVNTEAFF,TRBV7-9,TRBJ1-1,17
CASSLEGGGGVQFF,TRBV5-4,TRBJ2-1,14
CASSPGTGNDQPQHF,TRBV18,TRBJ1-5,15
CASRAGATNTQYF,TRBV5-4,TRBJ2-3,13
CAIGRVAKNIQYF,TRBV10-3,TRBJ2-4,13